This T cell receptor beta chain was obtained from a study of molecular identifiers for immune sequencing clone quantification. With respect to this clonotype: Its target is not known.

Study-wide results and caveats: Jurkat TCR RNA spiked in from one cell could reportedly be detected among approximately 980,000 naive cells.

Each CDR3 protein is one row after TCRdb ran MiXCR on the PCR reads. The sample lists about 68,000 distinct CDR3 sequences, 15% to 20% occurring once. V lost 6 bases, J lost 5 bases, and 17 bases lay in between. The CDR3 has 14 residues. CDR1 is SGHTA, CDR2 FQGNSA, per germline. The material sequenced was naive CD8+ T cells from blood, with Jurkat cell RNA spiked in. The subset: FACS-sorted CD8+CD4-CCR7+CD45RA+ naive T cells. The receptor was derived from a human donor in good health. Some libraries in this study had Jurkat cell RNA spiked in. V and J are TRBV7-2 and TRBJ2-7; TRBD2 might be the D (7 bases). CDR3 sequence (DNA): TGTGCCAGCAGACCCCTTACGGGGGGCGACGAGCAGTACTTC. This translates into CASRPLTGGDEQYF.